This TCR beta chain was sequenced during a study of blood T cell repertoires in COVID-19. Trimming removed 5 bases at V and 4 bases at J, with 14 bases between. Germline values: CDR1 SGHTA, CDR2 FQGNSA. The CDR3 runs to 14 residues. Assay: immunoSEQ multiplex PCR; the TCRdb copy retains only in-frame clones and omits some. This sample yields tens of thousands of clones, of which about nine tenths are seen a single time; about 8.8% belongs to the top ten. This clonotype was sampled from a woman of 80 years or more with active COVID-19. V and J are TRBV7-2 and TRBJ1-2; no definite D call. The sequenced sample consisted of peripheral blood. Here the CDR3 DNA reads TGTGCCAGCAGCCCCGGGAGGATCCTCTATGGCTACACCTTC. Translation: CASSPGRILYGYTF.